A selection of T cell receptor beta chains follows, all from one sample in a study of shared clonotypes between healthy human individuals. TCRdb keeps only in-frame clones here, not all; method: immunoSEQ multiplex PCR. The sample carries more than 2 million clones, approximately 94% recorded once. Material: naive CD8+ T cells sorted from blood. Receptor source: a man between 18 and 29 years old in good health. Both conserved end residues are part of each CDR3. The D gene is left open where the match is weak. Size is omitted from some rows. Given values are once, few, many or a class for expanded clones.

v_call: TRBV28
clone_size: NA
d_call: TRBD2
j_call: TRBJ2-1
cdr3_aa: CASSLEASGVNNEQFF
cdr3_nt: TGTGCCAGCAGTTTGGAAGCTAGCGGGGTTAACAATGAGCAGTTCTTC

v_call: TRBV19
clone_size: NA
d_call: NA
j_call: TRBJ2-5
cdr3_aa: CASSSGPGTQYF
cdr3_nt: TGTGCCAGTAGTAGCGGGCCGGGGACCCAGTACTTC

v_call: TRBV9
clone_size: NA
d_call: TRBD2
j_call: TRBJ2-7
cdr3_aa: CASSVGASGAYEQYF
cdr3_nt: TGTGCCAGCAGCGTAGGGGCTAGCGGTGCCTACGAGCAGTACTTC

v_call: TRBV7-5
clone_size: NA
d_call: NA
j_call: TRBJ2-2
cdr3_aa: CARSLKTSGSFSGELFF
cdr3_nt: TGTGCCAGAAGCTTAAAGACTAGCGGGAGTTTCTCCGGGGAGCTGTTTTTT

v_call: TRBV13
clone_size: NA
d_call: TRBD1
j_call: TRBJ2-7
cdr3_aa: CASSLGTGEYEQYF
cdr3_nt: TGTGCCAGCAGCTTAGGGACAGGGGAATACGAGCAGTACTTC

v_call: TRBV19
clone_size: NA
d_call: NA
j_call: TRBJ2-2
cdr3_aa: CASSIAGRRNTGELFF
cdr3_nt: TGTGCCAGTAGTATCGCGGGACGGAGGAACACCGGGGAGCTGTTTTTT

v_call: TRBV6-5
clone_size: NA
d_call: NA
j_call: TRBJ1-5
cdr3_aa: CASSYAGNQPQHF
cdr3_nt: TGTGCCAGCAGTTACGCGGGAAATCAGCCCCAGCATTTT

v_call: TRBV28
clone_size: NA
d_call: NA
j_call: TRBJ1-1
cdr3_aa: CASSLGRLKHPNTEAFF
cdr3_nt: TGTGCCAGCAGTTTAGGAAGACTGAAACACCCGAACACTGAAGCTTTCTTT

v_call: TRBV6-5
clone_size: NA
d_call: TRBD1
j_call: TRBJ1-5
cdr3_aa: CASRRQGGDQPQHF
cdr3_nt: TGTGCCAGCAGACGACAGGGGGGGGATCAGCCCCAGCATTTT

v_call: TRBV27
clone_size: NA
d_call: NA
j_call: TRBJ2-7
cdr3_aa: CASGTQATYEQYF
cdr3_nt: TGTGCCAGTGGTACGCAGGCGACGTACGAGCAGTACTTC

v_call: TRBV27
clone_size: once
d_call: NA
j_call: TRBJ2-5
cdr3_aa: CASTSYGGETQYF
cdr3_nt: TGTGCCAGCACCTCTTACGGGGGAGAGACCCAGTACTTC

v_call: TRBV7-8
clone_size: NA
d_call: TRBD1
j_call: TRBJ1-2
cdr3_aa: CASSPGTGAIQYGYTF
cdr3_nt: TGTGCCAGCAGCCCAGGGACAGGGGCAATCCAGTATGGCTACACCTTC

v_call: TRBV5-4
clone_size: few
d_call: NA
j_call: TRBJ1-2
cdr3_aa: CASSFVRSLSNYGYTF
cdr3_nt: TGTGCCAGCAGCTTCGTCAGGTCACTATCCAACTATGGCTACACCTTC

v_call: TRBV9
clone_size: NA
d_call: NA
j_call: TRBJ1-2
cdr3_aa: CASSVEGGMYGYTF
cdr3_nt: TGTGCCAGCAGCGTAGAGGGAGGAATGTATGGCTACACCTTC

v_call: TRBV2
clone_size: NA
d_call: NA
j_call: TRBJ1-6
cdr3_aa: CASSGFFTDNSPLHF
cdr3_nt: TGTGCCAGCAGTGGTTTCTTTACCGATAATTCACCCCTCCACTTT

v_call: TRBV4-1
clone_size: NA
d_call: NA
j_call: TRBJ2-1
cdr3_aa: CASSQDPPAGVKFF
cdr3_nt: TGCGCCAGCAGCCAAGACCCCCCCGCCGGGGTGAAGTTCTTC

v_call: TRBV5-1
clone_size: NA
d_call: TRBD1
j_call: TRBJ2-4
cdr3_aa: CASSLEQGVAIQYF
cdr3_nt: TGCGCCAGCAGCTTGGAACAGGGGGTGGCCATTCAGTACTTC

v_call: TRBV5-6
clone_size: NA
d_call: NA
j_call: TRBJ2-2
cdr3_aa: CASSLSLASGELFF
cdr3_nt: TGTGCCAGCAGCTTGAGTCTCGCTAGCGGGGAGCTGTTTTTT

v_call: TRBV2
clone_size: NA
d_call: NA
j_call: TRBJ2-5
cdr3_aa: CARKGGNQETQYF
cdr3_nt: TGTGCCAGAAAAGGAGGCAACCAAGAGACCCAGTACTTC

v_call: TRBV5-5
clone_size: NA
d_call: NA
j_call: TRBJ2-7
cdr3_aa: CASSLLAVEQYF
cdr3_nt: TGTGCCAGCAGCTTACTAGCAGTTGAGCAGTACTTC

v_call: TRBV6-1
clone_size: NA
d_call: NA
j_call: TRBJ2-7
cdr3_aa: CASSRSYEQYF
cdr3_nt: TGTGCCAGCAGTCGGTCCTACGAGCAGTACTTC

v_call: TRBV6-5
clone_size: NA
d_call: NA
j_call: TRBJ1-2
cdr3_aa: CASREVGSLSYTF
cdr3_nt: TGTGCCAGCAGGGAGGTGGGTTCCCTTAGCTACACCTTC

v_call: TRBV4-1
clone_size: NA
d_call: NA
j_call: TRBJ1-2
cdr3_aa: CASSQGDGTPHHPNYGYTF
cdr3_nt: TGCGCCAGCAGCCAAGGAGACGGGACCCCTCACCACCCTAACTATGGCTACACCTTC

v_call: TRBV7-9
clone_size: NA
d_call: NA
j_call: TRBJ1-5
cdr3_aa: CASSFSRLIGQPQHF
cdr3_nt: TGTGCCAGCAGCTTCTCTCGGCTAATCGGGCAGCCCCAGCATTTT

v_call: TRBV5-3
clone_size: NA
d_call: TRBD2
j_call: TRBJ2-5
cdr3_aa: CARSRPLAGGKLGQETQYF
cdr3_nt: TGTGCCAGAAGTCGTCCACTAGCGGGGGGCAAATTGGGGCAAGAGACCCAGTACTTC

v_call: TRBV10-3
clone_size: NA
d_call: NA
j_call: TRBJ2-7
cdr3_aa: CAISPTAYEQYF
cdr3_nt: TGTGCCATCAGTCCGACAGCTTACGAGCAGTACTTC

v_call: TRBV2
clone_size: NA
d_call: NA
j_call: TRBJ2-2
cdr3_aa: CASSERTLTGELFF
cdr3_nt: TGTGCCAGCAGTGAGCGCACTCTAACCGGGGAGCTGTTTTTT

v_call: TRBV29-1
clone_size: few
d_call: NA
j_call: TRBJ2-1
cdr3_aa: CSVEEGAGNEQFF
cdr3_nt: TGCAGCGTTGAAGAGGGAGCAGGCAATGAGCAGTTCTTC

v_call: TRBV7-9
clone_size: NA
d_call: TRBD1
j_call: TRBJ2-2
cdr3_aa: CASSLPAGTGGSGELFF
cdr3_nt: TGTGCCAGCAGCTTACCTGCCGGGACAGGGGGCTCCGGGGAGCTGTTTTTT

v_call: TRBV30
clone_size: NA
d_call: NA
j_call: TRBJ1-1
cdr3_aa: CAWTGAGDTEAFF
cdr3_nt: TGTGCCTGGACCGGGGCGGGGGACACTGAAGCTTTCTTT

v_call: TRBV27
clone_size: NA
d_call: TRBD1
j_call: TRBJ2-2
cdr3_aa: CASKTGTGKIGELFF
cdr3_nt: TGTGCCAGCAAGACCGGGACAGGGAAAATCGGGGAGCTGTTTTTT

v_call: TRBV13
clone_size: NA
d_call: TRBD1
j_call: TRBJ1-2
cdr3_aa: CASSSTEGADTYYTF
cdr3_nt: TGTGCCAGCAGCTCCACCGAGGGGGCCGACACTTACTACACCTTC

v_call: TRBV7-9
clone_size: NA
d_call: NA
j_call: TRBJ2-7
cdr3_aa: CASSLEVELAYEQYF
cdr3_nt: TGTGCCAGCAGCTTAGAGGTAGAGTTGGCCTACGAGCAGTACTTC

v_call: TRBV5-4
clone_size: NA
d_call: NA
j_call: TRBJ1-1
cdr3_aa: CASSILGPRGNTEAFF
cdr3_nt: TGTGCCAGCAGCATCCTGGGCCCCAGGGGCAACACTGAAGCTTTCTTT

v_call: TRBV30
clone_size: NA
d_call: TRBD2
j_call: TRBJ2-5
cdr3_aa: CAWSLAGGQETQYF
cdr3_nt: TGTGCCTGGAGTCTAGCGGGAGGGCAAGAGACCCAGTACTTC

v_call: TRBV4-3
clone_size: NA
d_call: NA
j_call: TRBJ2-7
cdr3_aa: CASSQDLGSYEQYF
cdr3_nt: TGCGCCAGCAGCCAAGATTTGGGTTCCTACGAGCAGTACTTC

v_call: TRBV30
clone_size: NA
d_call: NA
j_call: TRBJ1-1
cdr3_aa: CACARVNTEAFF
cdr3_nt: TGTGCCTGTGCTAGGGTGAACACTGAAGCTTTCTTT

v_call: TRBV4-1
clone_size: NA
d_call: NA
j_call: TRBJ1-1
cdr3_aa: CASSPSDKDDTEAFF
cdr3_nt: TGCGCCAGCAGCCCATCGGACAAGGACGACACTGAAGCTTTCTTT

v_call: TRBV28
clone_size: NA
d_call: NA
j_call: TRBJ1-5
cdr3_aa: CASSLRAGNQPQHF
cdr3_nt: TGTGCCAGCAGTTTAAGGGCCGGCAATCAGCCCCAGCATTTT

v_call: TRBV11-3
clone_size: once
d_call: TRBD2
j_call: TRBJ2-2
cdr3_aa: CASSLELAGGPAGELFF
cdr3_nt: TGTGCCAGCAGCTTAGAGCTAGCGGGAGGGCCCGCCGGGGAGCTGTTTTTT

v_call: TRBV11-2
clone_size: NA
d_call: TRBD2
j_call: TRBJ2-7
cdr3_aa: CASSSTGTSGISYYEQYF
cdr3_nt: TGTGCCAGCAGCTCTACCGGGACTAGCGGAATCTCCTACTACGAGCAGTACTTC

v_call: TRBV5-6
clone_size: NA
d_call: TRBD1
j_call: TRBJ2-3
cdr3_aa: CASSGGQGRTDTQYF
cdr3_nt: TGTGCCAGCAGCGGCGGACAGGGACGCACAGATACGCAGTATTTT

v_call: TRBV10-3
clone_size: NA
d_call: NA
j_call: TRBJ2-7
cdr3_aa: CAISGPDYEQYF
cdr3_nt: TGTGCCATCAGTGGGCCAGACTACGAGCAGTACTTC

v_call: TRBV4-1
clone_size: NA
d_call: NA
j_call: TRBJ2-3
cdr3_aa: CASSLTDTQYF
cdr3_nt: TGCGCCAGCAGCCTCACAGATACGCAGTATTTT

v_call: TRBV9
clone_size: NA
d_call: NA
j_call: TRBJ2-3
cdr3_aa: CASSLVATDTQYF
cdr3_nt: TGTGCCAGCAGCCTCGTCGCGACAGATACGCAGTATTTT